A single sample gave rise to the 24 T cell receptor beta chains below, sequenced in a study of T cell responses to AZD1222 COVID-19 vaccine. This table comes from immunoSEQ multiplex PCR, and its TCRdb copy is limited to in-frame clones, with some not included. The repertoire has about 84,000 clones, over 75% of them found once; the top ten carry about 12%. The sequencing used peripheral blood, collected 28 days after the second AZD1222 dose. Every receptor here comes from an adult who received the AZD1222 COVID-19 vaccine.

The chain links TRBV5-1 to TRBJ1-4, with no clear D. The V and J ends lost 6 bases and 7 bases respectively, with 19 bases between them. Germline V lookup: CDR1 SGHRS, CDR2 YFSETQ. The CDR3 is 15 amino acids. CDR3 DNA: TGCGCCAGCAACCTGGCGGGCAGTCTAAGTGAAAAACTGTTTTTT. Amino acids: CASNLAGSLSEKLFF.

The V call is TRBV19, the J call TRBJ2-3; TRBD2 aligns across 10 bases. The junction had 5 bases not matched to a gene; V was cut back by 3 bases and J by 2 bases. The CDR3 totals 16 residues. CDR1 and CDR2 from the germline V gene are LNHDA and SQIVND (reference sequence). The CDR3 DNA follows: TGTGCCAGTAGTATCGGCCTAGCGGGGGCCACAGATACGCAGTATTTT. Translated: CASSIGLAGATDTQYF.

The chain links TRBV19 to TRBJ1-5, with unresolved D. Trimming stripped 3 bases from V and 0 bases from J, with 6 bases between. Germline CDR1 LNHDA, CDR2 SQIVND (reference sequence). The CDR3 has 14 residues. The CDR3 sequence: CASSIPYSNQPQHF. CDR3 DNA: TGTGCCAGTAGTATTCCGTATAGCAATCAGCCCCAGCATTTT. Full variable domain (missing parts from reference TRBV19 and TRBJ1-5): DGGITQSPKYLFRKEGQNVTLSCEQNLNHDAMYWYRQDPGQGLRLIYYSQIVNDFQKGDIAEGYSVSREKKESFPLTVTSAQKNPTAFYLCASSIPYSNQPQHFGDGTRLSIL.

As concerns this clone: The identical CDR3 is also encoded by other nucleotide sequences in the sample. The V call is TRBV27, the J call TRBJ1-2; possibly TRBD1 for D (5 bases). The CDR3 consists of 13 residues. Trimming took 4 bases from V and 5 from J, leaving 11 bases between them. Germline V lookup: CDR1 MNHEY, CDR2 SMNVEV (reference sequence). CDR3 in amino acids: CASSSREGYGYTF. The CDR3 DNA is TGTGCCAGCAGTTCCCGGGAGGGGTATGGCTACACCTTC.

This sequence joins TRBV7-2 and TRBJ1-5; possibly TRBD1 for D (5 bases). The CDR3 is 14 amino acids. In germline, CDR1 is SGHTA, CDR2 FQGNSA. Trimming removed 4 bases from V and 7 bases from J, with 14 bases in between. CDR3 sequence reads: CASSSGRWKQPQHF. CDR3 nucleotides: TGTGCCAGCAGCTCGGGACGATGGAAGCAGCCCCAGCATTTT.

This chain links TRBV7-2 with TRBJ1-6; D may be TRBD1 (5 bases). Trimming stripped 0 bases from V and 8 bases from J, with 11 bases between. CDR3 size: 15 residues. CDR1 is SGHTA, CDR2 FQGNSA, per germline. Here the CDR3 DNA reads TGTGCCAGCAGCTTAGCTTCGGGGCTAGATTCACCCCTCCACTTT. Protein: CASSLASGLDSPLHF. The whole variable domain, remainder taken from reference TRBV7-2 and TRBJ1-6, is GAGVSQSPSNKVTEKGKDVELRCDPISGHTALYWYRQSLGQGLEFLIYFQGNSAPDKSGLPSDRFSAERTGGSVSTLTIQRTQQEDSAVYLCASSLASGLDSPLHFGNGTRLTVT.

This rearrangement joins TRBV5-4 to TRBJ2-1; 12 nucleotides agree with TRBD2. The length of the CDR3 is 16 residues. V lost 0 bases to trimming and J lost 5 bases; unmatched junction nucleotides: 3. The germline gives CDR1 SGHNT, CDR2 YYREEE (reference sequence). The CDR3 DNA follows: TGTGCCAGCAGCTTGGACCTAGCGGGAGGGAACAATGAGCAGTTCTTC. Amino acid sequence: CASSLDLAGGNNEQFF.

The chain links TRBV9 to TRBJ2-3, with TRBD2 matching over 8 bases. CDR1 and CDR2 from the germline V gene are SGDLS and YYNGEE. The CDR3 extends over 16 amino acids. V was pared by 0 bases and J by 1 base, with 4 bases of the junction left unmatched. The CDR3 DNA follows: TGTGCCAGCAGCGTAGTGGCGGGGGGCGGCACAGATACGCAGTATTTT. It translates to CASSVVAGGGTDTQYF.

The V call is TRBV4-1, the J call TRBJ1-2; maybe TRBD1 (5 bases). This CDR3 contains 16 residues. The V end lost 1 base, the J end lost 4 bases, and 16 bases lay between the germline ends. Germline V gene data show CDR1 as MGHRA and CDR2 as YSYEKL. For the CDR3, the DNA is TGCGCCAGCAGCCAAGGAGGTGAGACAGCCATCTATGGCTACACCTTC. This encodes CASSQGGETAIYGYTF.

V is TRBV23-1 and J is TRBJ2-7; 7 nucleotides match TRBD2. TRBV23-1 is an ORF, with its function uncertain. The length of the CDR3 is 17 residues. With 3 bases clipped from V and 1 base from J, the junction kept 12 bases outside the gene matches. This CDR3 reads CASSQAVLAEFSYEQYV. The CDR3 DNA reads as TGCGCCAGCAGTCAGGCTGTTCTAGCGGAGTTTTCCTACGAGCAGTACGTC.

This clone was seen only once. The CDR3 region is CATSNSYNEQFF. Written as DNA, the CDR3 is TGTGCCACCAGTAACTCCTACAATGAGCAGTTCTTC. The chain links TRBV24-1 to TRBJ2-1, with D uncertain. This CDR3 comprises 12 residues. The V end was cut by 6 bases, the J end by 0 bases, with 2 bases between. Germline values: CDR1 KGHDR, CDR2 SFDVKD.

The V and J genes are TRBV5-1 and TRBJ2-5; D ambiguous. The CDR3 is 14 residues long. Germline-derived CDR1 and CDR2 are SGHRS and YFSETQ. Trimming took off 0 bases at V and 3 bases at J, with 9 bases between the two ends. The CDR3 spells CASSLADAKETQYF. In nucleotides, the CDR3 is TGCGCCAGCAGCTTGGCTGACGCGAAAGAGACCCAGTACTTC.

In its sample, this clone was seen once. The chain recombines TRBV7-2 with TRBJ2-2; 10 nucleotides align to TRBD1. V gave up 5 bases and J gave up 1 base; unmatched junction bases: 4. Per the germline V gene, CDR1 is SGHTA and CDR2 is FQGNSA. The CDR3 extends over 16 amino acids. The CDR3 DNA follows: TGTGCCAGCAGCCGCCGGACAGGGGGGAACACCGGGGAGCTGTTTTTT. Translation gives CASSRRTGGNTGELFF.

CDR3 DNA: TGCGCCAGCAGCGGCGTAGCGGGATCGGCAGATACGCAGTATTTT. Translated, it gives CASSGVAGSADTQYF. The chain couples TRBV5-1 to TRBJ2-3; 8 bases line up with TRBD2. CDR3 length: 15 amino acids. Germline-derived CDR1 and CDR2 are SGHRS and YFSETQ. V dropped 4 bases and J dropped 4; count of bases not matched to a gene: 8.

A single count supports this clone. The gene calls are TRBV11-2 and TRBJ2-2; D not certain. CDR1 is SGHAT, CDR2 FQNNGV, per germline. Deletions cut 5 bases from V and 6 bases from J, with 7 bases between. The CDR3 length is 12 residues. Here the CDR3 DNA reads TGTGCCAGCAGCCCTGGACCCGGGGAGCTGTTTTTT. It specifies CASSPGPGELFF.

V is TRBV11-3 and J is TRBJ2-2, with a possible D match to TRBD2 (6 bases). Between the trimmed V and J ends, which lost 1 base and 16 bases, there was a span of 19 bases. The CDR3 spans 14 residues. Germline CDR1 is SGHNT and CDR2 is YENEEA. As DNA, the CDR3 is TGTGCCAGCAGCTTAGTCCGGGGGTCGGTCGAAGGGTTTTTT. Its protein is CASSLVRGSVEGFF.

This sequence joins TRBV9 and TRBJ2-1, with 8 bases identical to TRBD2. CDR1 and CDR2 (germline): SGDLS, YYNGEE. CDR3 size: 15 residues. V gave up 2 bases and J gave up 1 base; unmatched junction bases: 2. CDR3 coding DNA: TGTGCCAGCAGCGTTCGGGAGGGGTCCTACAATGAGCAGTTCTTC. Its translation: CASSVREGSYNEQFF.

This clone was detected once. This chain links TRBV5-1 with TRBJ1-4, with D unresolved. V shed 2 bases and J shed 3 bases, with 8 bases lying between them. Germline lookup yields CDR1 SGHRS and CDR2 YFSETQ. This CDR3 has 14 residues. CDR3 loop: CASSFGPANEKLFF. In nucleotides, the CDR3 is TGCGCCAGCAGCTTCGGGCCGGCTAATGAAAAACTGTTTTTT.

The V call is TRBV18, the J call TRBJ2-5; D possibly corresponds to TRBD2 (6 bases). The germline V gene encodes CDR1 KGHSH and CDR2 LQKENI. The germline V and J ends were trimmed by 1 base and 5 bases, with 11 bases remaining between them. This CDR3 comprises 14 residues. CDR3 nucleotide sequence: TGTGCCAGCTCACCACTCATGGAGGGGGAGACCCAGTACTTC. Its protein is CASSPLMEGETQYF.

The V gene is TRBV7-2, the J gene TRBJ2-3; TRBD2 matches 9 bases. The CDR3 runs to 14 residues. CDR1 is SGHTA, CDR2 FQGNSA, per germline. The J segment lost 4 bases and the V segment lost 2 bases, leaving 1 base of the junction unmatched. Here the CDR3 reads CASSLSGGSDTQYF. For the CDR3, the DNA is TGTGCCAGCAGCTTAAGCGGGGGGTCAGATACGCAGTATTTT. Filled out from reference TRBV7-2 and TRBJ2-3, the complete variable domain reads GAGVSQSPSNKVTEKGKDVELRCDPISGHTALYWYRQSLGQGLEFLIYFQGNSAPDKSGLPSDRFSAERTGGSVSTLTIQRTQQEDSAVYLCASSLSGGSDTQYFGPGTRLTVL.

The chain couples TRBV6-2 or TRBV6-3 to TRBJ1-2; the match to TRBD1 covers 9 bases. This CDR3 spans 13 amino acids. Trimming took 6 bases from V and 8 from J; bases not matched to a gene: 7. CDR1 is MNHEY and CDR2 is SVGEGT in the germline V gene. CDR3 residues: CASSGQGFGGYTF. The CDR3 DNA reads TGTGCCAGCAGCGGACAGGGGTTTGGGGGCTACACCTTC.

The genes are TRBV28 and TRBJ1-1; D might be TRBD1 (6 bases). This CDR3 region has 14 residues. Germline assignment: CDR1 MDHEN and CDR2 SYDVKM. V lost 7 bases to trimming and J lost 4 bases, with 16 bases between them. CDR3 protein: CASTILNRATEAFF. The CDR3 DNA follows: TGTGCCAGCACCATACTGAACAGGGCCACTGAAGCTTTCTTT. The entire variable domain, with the rest obtained from reference TRBV28 and TRBJ1-1, is as follows: DVKVTQSSRYLVKRTGEKVFLECVQDMDHENMFWYRQDPGLGLRLIYFSYDVKMKEKGDIPEGYSVSREKKERFSLILESASTNQTSMYLCASTILNRATEAFFGQGTRLTVV.

Concerning this clone: Sequence at one end of the junction differs from germline and may be a read error. V usage is TRBV20-1 and J usage is TRBJ1-2, with D possibly TRBD1 on 5 matching bases. There are 10 residues in the CDR3. The germline gives CDR1 DFQATT, CDR2 SNEGSKA (reference sequence). CDR3 amino acids: CSARGDGYTF. The DNA of the CDR3 is TGCAGTGCAAGAGGGGATGGCTACACCTTC.

J is TRBJ2-3 and V is TRBV19, with 9 bases aligning to TRBD2. There are 16 residues in the CDR3. CDR1 LNHDA and CDR2 SQIVND come from the germline V gene (reference sequence). With V trimmed by 3 bases and J by 5 bases, 9 bases remained unmatched. The CDR3 DNA is TGTGCCAGTAGTATTACCTTAGCGGGAGAGGGAGATACGCAGTATTTT. Protein sequence: CASSITLAGEGDTQYF. Supplemented by reference TRBV19 and TRBJ2-3, the full variable domain reads DGGITQSPKYLFRKEGQNVTLSCEQNLNHDAMYWYRQDPGQGLRLIYYSQIVNDFQKGDIAEGYSVSREKKESFPLTVTSAQKNPTAFYLCASSITLAGEGDTQYFGPGTRLTVL.